What follows are 31 T cell receptor beta chains derived from one specimen sequenced in a study of CXCR3-negative and CXCR3-positive naive CD8 T cells. Whole-study results and caveats: Greater hydrophobicity was found in TRB CDR3s of CXCR3-positive naive cells than of CXCR3-negative naive cells.

For these TCRs, the target antigens are not known. Through 5' RACE with UMI labels, the TRB cDNA libraries were prepared. TCRdb re-analyzed the 5' RACE reads; it lists each CDR3 protein once, without DNA. This sample contains some 85,000 distinct CDR3 sequences. The sequencing input was naive CXCR3+ CD8+ T cells from blood. Subset noted: CD45RO-CCR7+CD27+CD95- naive CD8+ T cells expressing CXCR3 (TNR3+). The receptors stem from a human donor in good health. Some clones in this sample may be carry-over from other donors' samples.

The rearrangement joins TRBV30 to TRBJ2-5; the TCRdb call, TRBD1, lacks DNA for checking. This CDR3 is built from 16 residues. The germline V gene encodes CDR1 GTSNPN and CDR2 SVGIG (reference sequence). CDR3 protein: CAWSGGGRGFGETQYF.

The V call is TRBV5-1, the J call TRBJ2-3; TCRdb reports TRBD1, a call that lacks DNA to check it against. Germline CDR1 is SGHRS and CDR2 is YFSETQ. This CDR3 has 18 residues. The CDR3 loop is CASSWEFFRGVSTDTQYF.

This chain uses TRBV28 with TRBJ1-4. The CDR3 runs 16 residues. Germline lookup yields CDR1 MDHEN and CDR2 SYDVKM. The CDR3 sequence: CASSHGRRMTNEKLFF. The whole variable domain, remainder taken from reference TRBV28 and TRBJ1-4, is DVKVTQSSRYLVKRTGEKVFLECVQDMDHENMFWYRQDPGLGLRLIYFSYDVKMKEKGDIPEGYSVSREKKERFSLILESASTNQTSMYLCASSHGRRMTNEKLFFGSGTQLSVL.

The chain carries TRBV27 and TRBJ2-6. Per germline, CDR1 MNHEY and CDR2 SMNVEV (reference sequence). The CDR3 runs 15 residues. CDR3 amino acids: CASSSPYSGANVLTF.

The chain uses TRBV4-1 and TRBJ1-2; TCRdb's assignment of TRBD1 cannot be checked, as there is no DNA. Germline V gene sequence: CDR1 MGHRA, CDR2 YSYEKL. The CDR3 length is 16 residues. The CDR3 reads CASSHPERQGAGGYTF.

This rearrangement joins TRBV28 to TRBJ2-3; the D call of TRBD2 rests on TCRdb alone, since no DNA is present to check it. The length of the CDR3 is 16 residues. The germline CDR1 and CDR2 sequences are MDHEN and SYDVKM. CDR3 residues: CASSLGTSGFTDTQYF.

The chain employs TRBV7-6 and TRBJ1-2. The CDR3 totals 14 residues. Germline V gives CDR1 SGHVS, CDR2 FNYEAQ. The CDR3 here is CASSLEGRGYGYTF.

The chain recombines TRBV5-1 with TRBJ2-7; TCRdb picks TRBD1, but there is no DNA to check that call. The germline gives CDR1 SGHRS, CDR2 YFSETQ. There are 14 residues in the CDR3. CDR3 protein: CASSFGDRNYEQYF.

J is TRBJ2-7 and V is TRBV14. The V gene's germline CDR1 is SGHDN and CDR2 FVKESK. CDR3 length equals 17 residues. Here the CDR3 reads CASSHPTDTARSYEQYF.

The V call is TRBV5-8, the J call TRBJ2-7; the D gene TCRdb calls, TRBD1, cannot be checked with no DNA. The CDR3 is 13 residues long. Germline CDR1 is SGHTS and CDR2 is YDEGEE. This CDR3 is CATQHREAYEQYF.

The rearrangement links TRBV29-1 to TRBJ2-1; the TCRdb call, TRBD1, lacks DNA for checking. Germline CDR1 and CDR2: SQVTM and ANQGSEA. The length of the CDR3 is 16 residues. The CDR3: CSVVGVGGGTYNEQFF.

The V call is TRBV5-1, the J call TRBJ1-1; TCRdb's D call of TRBD1 is untestable without DNA. CDR1 is SGHRS, CDR2 YFSETQ, per germline. This CDR3 has 11 amino acids. CDR3 in amino acids: CASSTGAEAFF.

Judged by frequency, this clonotype is medium-sized. CDR3 protein: CASSHNWNTGELFF. V gene TRBV14 combines with J gene TRBJ2-2. The germline V gene has CDR1 SGHDN and CDR2 FVKESK. CDR3 length: 14 residues.

The J gene is TRBJ2-3, the V gene TRBV5-1; TCRdb outputs TRBD1, but without DNA this stays unchecked. The CDR3 has 15 residues. CDR1 SGHRS and CDR2 YFSETQ come from the germline V gene. The CDR3 sequence: CASSLDRGTTDTQYF.

This sequence joins TRBV27 and TRBJ1-2; TCRdb returns TRBD1, unconfirmable since there is no DNA. CDR3 size: 15 residues. Germline values: CDR1 MNHEY, CDR2 SMNVEV (reference sequence). The CDR3 loop reads CASSHGDVGVWGYTF.

The chain joins TRBV28 to TRBJ2-2; TCRdb lists TRBD1, though no DNA is available to test this call. Germline CDR1 is MDHEN and CDR2 is SYDVKM. The CDR3 length is 13 residues. The CDR3: CASSLQGIGELFF.

V and J are TRBV12-3 or TRBV12-4 and TRBJ2-1; without DNA, the TCRdb call of TRBD1 cannot be checked. The CDR3 is made up of 17 amino acids. CDR3 in amino acids: CASSLSVRDRWIWEQFF.

The rearrangement links TRBV7-6 to TRBJ1-1; the TCRdb call, TRBD1, lacks DNA for checking. The CDR3 contains 13 residues. Germline-derived CDR1 and CDR2 are SGHVS and FNYEAQ. The CDR3 reads CASSKGGDTEAFF.

This CDR3 reads CASSPNPGGPNTIYF. The chain recombines TRBV12-3 or TRBV12-4 with TRBJ1-3; TCRdb's D call of TRBD1 is untestable without DNA. This CDR3 has 15 amino acids.

The chain uses TRBV12-3 or TRBV12-4 and TRBJ1-6. There are 15 residues in the CDR3. CDR3 sequence: CASLSTSDYNSPLHF.

The gene calls are TRBV14 and TRBJ2-1; the TCRdb call, TRBD2, lacks DNA for checking. The CDR3 has 16 amino acids. Germline V gene sequence: CDR1 SGHDN, CDR2 FVKESK. CDR3: CASSASGRSTYNEQFF.

V gene TRBV29-1 combines with J gene TRBJ2-7; TCRdb calls TRBD2, which cannot be checked without DNA. The germline gives CDR1 SQVTM, CDR2 ANQGSEA. The CDR3 covers 12 residues. CDR3 region: CSVEDGSAEQYF.

The chain joins TRBV2 to TRBJ2-1; with no DNA, the TCRdb D assignment of TRBD1 cannot be verified. Germline-derived CDR1 and CDR2 are SNHLY and FYNNEI. This CDR3 has 15 residues. CDR3 protein: CASSSGTGHYNEQFF.

The gene calls are TRBV19 and TRBJ2-2; there is no DNA to check the TCRdb D call of TRBD2. Germline V CDR1 and CDR2: LNHDA, SQIVND (reference sequence). This CDR3 contains 17 residues. The CDR3 loop is CASSVGVAGVDTGELFF.

The rearrangement links TRBV6-5 to TRBJ2-7; TCRdb reports TRBD1, a call that lacks DNA to check it against. CDR3 length: 14 residues. The germline V gene has CDR1 MNHEY and CDR2 SVGAGI. The CDR3 spells CASSYSGGRGEQYF.

The chain recombines TRBV7-6 with TRBJ2-2; there is no DNA to check the TCRdb D call of TRBD2. The CDR3 has 14 amino acids. Germline CDR1 and CDR2: SGHVS and FNYEAQ. CDR3 sequence: CASSLYRGAGELFF.

The rearrangement uses TRBV2 and TRBJ2-5. The CDR3 spans 14 residues. Per the germline V gene, CDR1 is SNHLY and CDR2 is FYNNEI. CDR3 loop: CASSDGVRKETQYF. Together with reference TRBV2 and TRBJ2-5, the CDR3 gives the full variable domain: EPEVTQTPSHQVTQMGQEVILRCVPISNHLYFYWYRQILGQKVEFLVSFYNNEISEKSEIFDDQFSVERPDGSNFTLKIRSTKLEDSAMYFCASSDGVRKETQYFGPGTRLLVL.

V is TRBV15 and J is TRBJ2-5; TCRdb returns TRBD2, unconfirmable since there is no DNA. The germline V gene has CDR1 LNHNV and CDR2 YYDKDF (reference sequence). The length of the CDR3 is 12 residues. The chain's CDR3 is CAVRGTRETQYF.

The CDR3 here is CASSWRISYEQYF. V gene TRBV11-2 combines with J gene TRBJ2-7. The CDR3 loop spans 13 amino acids. CDR1 and CDR2 from the germline V gene are SGHAT and FQNNGV.

CDR3 amino acids: CSATGTETYEQYF. This chain connects TRBV20-1 to TRBJ2-7; TCRdb reports TRBD1, a call that lacks DNA to check it against. CDR1 is DFQATT and CDR2 is SNEGSKA in the germline V gene (reference sequence). The CDR3 consists of 13 residues.

The chain has TRBV10-1 and TRBJ1-2; TCRdb gives TRBD1 as the D gene, but with no DNA this cannot be confirmed. Germline CDR1 reads WNHNN; CDR2 reads SYGVQD (reference sequence). This CDR3 has 14 amino acids. The CDR3 sequence: CASGRTATNYGYTF.